The clone carrying this TCR beta chain was observed many times. Its specificity is not known. The CDR3 length is 16 residues. V shed 6 bases, J shed 1 base, and the junction held 9 bases outside the gene matches. Germline assignment: CDR1 MNHEY and CDR2 SVGEGT. 2 million unsorted PBMCs were stored in RNAlater at -80 °C before RNA extraction. The data were taken from a study of neurological immune-mediated disorders. The study's findings and limits: HTLV-1-associated myelopathy led in TCR clonal expansion, while multiple sclerosis ranked lowest, below healthy controls.

Each sequencing run yielded over 160 million TCR-beta sequences from 15-18 subjects. TCRdb re-analysed the 5' RACE reads in MiXCR, keeping a single row per CDR3 protein. The sample includes fewer than 85,000 distinct CDR3 sequences, over 15% of them seen just once. The specimen sequenced was PBMCs. The chain links TRBV6-2 or TRBV6-3 to TRBJ1-2; 9 bases map to TRBD1. The receptor's source is a woman between 40 and 55 years old in good health. The CDR3 loop is CASSFPTGGYNYGYTF. For the CDR3, the DNA is TGTGCCAGCAGCTTTCCGACAGGGGGATATAACTATGGCTACACCTTC.